What follows are 20 T cell receptor beta chains derived from one specimen sequenced in a study of molecular identifiers for immune sequencing clone quantification. One entry per CDR3 protein results from TCRdb running MiXCR on the PCR reads. The sample has 60,000 to 70,000 distinct CDR3 sequences, less than 20% seen once. The sequencing input was naive CD8+ T cells from blood, with Jurkat cell RNA spiked in. As to subset: FACS-sorted CD8+CD4-CCR7+CD45RA+ naive T cells. All receptors derive from a human donor in good health. Some libraries in this study had Jurkat cell RNA spiked in.

This clonotype was recorded a few times. Here the CDR3 reads CASSHETRVPIDNEQFF. As DNA, the CDR3 is TGTGCCAGCAGCCATGAAACCAGGGTCCCTATAGACAATGAGCAGTTCTTC. V gene TRBV11-2 combines with J gene TRBJ2-1, with D perhaps matching TRBD1 (5 bases). Deletions cut 5 bases from V and 5 bases from J, with 22 bases between. Germline V CDR1 and CDR2: SGHAT, FQNNGV. This CDR3 region has 17 residues.

This clonotype was observed at least ten times. The J gene is TRBJ2-1, the V gene TRBV27; D is ambiguous. The CDR3 totals 12 residues. Germline CDR1 MNHEY, CDR2 SMNVEV (reference sequence). V lost 4 bases and J 12 bases, leaving 13 bases between the germline ends. CDR3 in amino acids: CASSSQLEGQFF. CDR3 bases: TGTGCCAGCAGTTCGCAGTTAGAAGGGCAGTTCTTC.

The rearrangement uses TRBV19 and TRBJ1-6; possible D gene TRBD1, 5 bases. The CDR3 is 16 residues long. V lost 5 bases, J lost 5 bases, and 16 bases lay in between. CDR1 and CDR2 (germline): LNHDA, SQIVND (reference sequence). The DNA for the CDR3 is TGTGCCAGTAGTTTCCGGACACAAGGGCATAATTCACCCCTCCACTTT. Translated, it gives CASSFRTQGHNSPLHF.

The V gene is TRBV28, the J gene TRBJ1-1, with D perhaps TRBD1 (5 bases). This CDR3 has 14 amino acids. Germline V gives CDR1 MDHEN, CDR2 SYDVKM. V lost 10 bases and J 1 base, leaving 16 bases between the germline ends. In DNA, the CDR3 is TGTGCCACCCTCCCGGGGCCTGAGAACACTGAAGCTTTCTTT. The encoded protein is CATLPGPENTEAFF.

This clonotype was found many times. The V call is TRBV27, the J call TRBJ2-4, with D possibly matching TRBD2 (5 bases). This CDR3 spans 14 amino acids. With 8 bases removed from V and 4 bases from J, the gap between germline ends came to 15 bases. Germline V gene sequence: CDR1 MNHEY, CDR2 SMNVEV (reference sequence). The CDR3 nucleotides are TGTGCCAGCTTGTCCTTCAGCGGAAAAAACATTCAGTACTTC. Its translation: CASLSFSGKNIQYF.

This clonotype was seen many times. V and J are TRBV7-6 and TRBJ2-2, with 14 bases fitting TRBD2. CDR1 is SGHVS, CDR2 FNYEAQ, per germline. This CDR3 contains 17 residues. Trimming at V came to 5 bases and at J to 4 bases, leaving 6 bases not matched to a gene. The CDR3 DNA sequence: TGTGCCAGCAGCGGAACGACTAGCGGGAGGGTCACCGGGGAGCTGTTTTTT. Protein product: CASSGTTSGRVTGELFF.

This clonotype was seen many times. The V gene is TRBV29-1, the J gene TRBJ2-2; no definite D call. The length of the CDR3 is 13 residues. CDR1 and CDR2 (germline): SQVTM, ANQGSEA. Trimming cost V 7 bases and J 0 bases, with 9 bases left between them. The CDR3 here is CSAQPPNTGELFF. In DNA, the CDR3 is TGCAGCGCGCAGCCTCCGAACACCGGGGAGCTGTTTTTT.

This clonotype was found many times. The rearrangement uses TRBV5-1 and TRBJ2-1; D remains ambiguous. The CDR3 has 14 amino acids. Germline V gene sequence: CDR1 SGHRS, CDR2 YFSETQ. V was cut by 4 bases and J by 6 bases, with 14 bases left in between. The CDR3, as DNA: TGCGCCAGCAGCCACCTTCAACCCGGCAATGAGCAGTTCTTC. The encoded protein is CASSHLQPGNEQFF.

This rearrangement joins TRBV7-3 to TRBJ2-2; D gene unclear. Per germline, CDR1 SGHTA and CDR2 FQGTGA. Deletions cut 4 bases from V and 0 bases from J, with 15 bases between. The CDR3 is 17 residues long. The CDR3 DNA sequence: TGTGCCAGCAGCTCCAGTATACTTGGAACGAACACCGGGGAGCTGTTTTTT. Its protein is CASSSSILGTNTGELFF.

In this sample, this clonotype turned up many times. The chain couples TRBV7-8 to TRBJ2-1, with no clear D. Between the trimmed V and J ends, which lost 10 bases and 4 bases, there was a span of 11 bases. The germline CDR1 and CDR2 sequences are SGHVS and FQNEAQ. There are 12 residues in the CDR3. The CDR3 DNA is TGTGCCACTGTAGACTCATACAATGAGCAGTTCTTC. Translation gives CATVDSYNEQFF.

This clonotype was recorded at least ten times. The chain links TRBV29-1 to TRBJ2-5; D perhaps matches TRBD2 (5 bases). This CDR3 has 14 amino acids. V lost 6 bases to trimming and J lost 4 bases, with 18 bases between them. Germline V gives CDR1 SQVTM, CDR2 ANQGSEA. The CDR3 region is CSVPLGSIGETQYF. In nucleotides, the CDR3 is TGCAGCGTCCCCCTGGGGAGCATTGGAGAGACCCAGTACTTC.

The J gene is TRBJ2-5, the V gene TRBV28; D is possibly TRBD1 (6 bases). Germline assignment: CDR1 MDHEN and CDR2 SYDVKM. Trimming left V 8 bases short and J 4 bases short, with 14 bases between. CDR3 size: 13 residues. The CDR3 sequence is CASGYQGRETQYF. CDR3 sequence (DNA): TGTGCCAGCGGTTACCAGGGGAGAGAGACCCAGTACTTC.

This clonotype came up many times. The rearrangement uses TRBV19 and TRBJ1-1; D may be TRBD1 (5 bases). The V and J ends lost 6 bases and 1 base respectively, with 15 bases between them. The CDR3 loop spans 15 amino acids. CDR1 is LNHDA, CDR2 SQIVND, per germline (reference sequence). CDR3 nucleotides: TGTGCCAGTAGGCCCCTGGGCAGGGAGAACACTGAAGCTTTCTTT. Its translation: CASRPLGRENTEAFF.

This clonotype occurred many times. The chain joins TRBV7-9 to TRBJ2-3; weak D call: TRBD1 (5 bases). The CDR3 contains 14 residues. Looked up from germline, CDR1 is SEHNR and CDR2 is FQNEAQ (reference sequence). Trimming pared 9 bases from V and 2 bases from J, leaving 15 bases between. The CDR3 loop is CASYRSSDTDTQYF. In DNA form, the CDR3 reads TGTGCCAGTTACAGGAGTTCGGACACAGATACGCAGTATTTT. Filled out from reference TRBV7-9 and TRBJ2-3, the complete variable domain reads DTGVSQNPRHKITKRGQNVTFRCDPISEHNRLYWYRQTLGQGPEFLTYFQNEAQLEKSRLLSDRFSAERPKGSFSTLEIQRTEQGDSAMYLCASYRSSDTDTQYFGPGTRLTVL.

This clonotype has only a few counts. A read error may explain this, as a much larger clone is one base away. This rearrangement joins TRBV3-1 to TRBJ2-1; D unclear. The CDR3 is 13 residues long. Trimming took off 5 bases at V and 8 bases at J, with 13 bases between the two ends. CDR1 is LGHDT and CDR2 is YNNKEL in the germline V gene (reference sequence). CDR3 region: CASSAVPADEQFF. CDR3 bases: TGTGCCAGCAGCGCTGTCCCAGCTGATGAGCAGTTCTTC.

This clonotype was picked up many times. CDR3 in DNA: TGTGCCAGTAGTATTACAGGGGCAACCGGGGAGCTGTTTTTT. It translates to CASSITGATGELFF. J is TRBJ2-2 and V is TRBV19, with 7 bases aligning to TRBD1. The germline V gene has CDR1 LNHDA and CDR2 SQIVND (reference sequence). Trimming at V came to 3 bases and at J to 5 bases, leaving 3 bases not matched to a gene. The CDR3 length is 14 residues.

This clonotype was detected many times. The genes are TRBV3-1 and TRBJ2-1; 7 bases line up with TRBD2. Trimming cost V 3 bases and J 14 bases; bases outside gene matches: 16. The CDR3 sequence is 15 residues long. CDR1 is LGHDT and CDR2 is YNNKEL in the germline V gene (reference sequence). Written as DNA, the CDR3 is TGTGCCAGCAGCCAGGTCCTAGCGGCATCTGCCCCGGAGTTCTTC. This encodes CASSQVLAASAPEFF.

This clonotype was detected many times. The chain links TRBV6-2 or TRBV6-3 to TRBJ2-7; 8 bases are a match to TRBD2. The length of the CDR3 is 13 residues. Per the germline V gene, CDR1 is MNHEY and CDR2 is SVGEGT. V trimming: 5 bases; J trimming: 2 bases; junction bases outside the gene matches: 2. The CDR3 spells CASSKGLAYEQYF. CDR3 DNA sequence: TGTGCCAGCAGTAAGGGACTAGCCTACGAGCAGTACTTC.

As to this clonotype: A read error may be the cause here, since a much bigger clone is one base away. It is likely a read error, because the conserved phenylalanine at the end of the CDR3 is missing. V gene TRBV12-3 or TRBV12-4 combines with J gene TRBJ1-1, with D uncertain. The ends were cut back, 6 bases at V and 2 bases at J, with 4 bases in the middle. The CDR3 totals 11 residues. In DNA, the CDR3 is TGTGCCAGCAGCCCCAACACTGAAGCTTTCTCT. This codes for CASSPNTEAFS.

This clonotype was picked up a small number of times. The chain combines TRBV11-3 with TRBJ2-1; TRBD2 aligns across 13 bases. The V gene end was trimmed by 5 bases and the J gene end by 7 bases; junction bases not matched to a gene: 11. Germline V gene data show CDR1 as SGHNT and CDR2 as YENEEA. This CDR3 region has 17 residues. The CDR3 DNA is TGTGCCAGCAGCCAACTAGCGGGAGGGGATGTTTGGAATGAGCAGTTCTTC. It translates to CASSQLAGGDVWNEQFF.